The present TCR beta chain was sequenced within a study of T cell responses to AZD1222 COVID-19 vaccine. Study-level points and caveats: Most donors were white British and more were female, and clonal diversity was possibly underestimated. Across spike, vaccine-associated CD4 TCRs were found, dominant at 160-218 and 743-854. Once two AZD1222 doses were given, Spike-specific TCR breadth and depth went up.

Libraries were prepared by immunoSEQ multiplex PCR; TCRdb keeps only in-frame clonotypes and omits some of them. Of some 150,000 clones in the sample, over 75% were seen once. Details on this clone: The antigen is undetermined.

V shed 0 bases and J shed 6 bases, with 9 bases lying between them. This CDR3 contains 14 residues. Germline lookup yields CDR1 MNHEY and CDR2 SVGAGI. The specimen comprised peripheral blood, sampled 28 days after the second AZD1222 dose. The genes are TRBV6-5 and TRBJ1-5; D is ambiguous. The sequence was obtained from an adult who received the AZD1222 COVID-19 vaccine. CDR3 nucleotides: TGTGCCAGCAGTTACTCTTCTTTGGGTCAGCCCCAGCATTTT. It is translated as CASSYSSLGQPQHF.